One and the same sample provided the 29 T cell receptor beta chains below, sequenced in a study of early T cells in non-severe SARS-CoV-2 infection. TCRdb reprocessed the 5' RACE reads via MiXCR and lists one record per CDR3 protein. Of about 68,000 distinct CDR3 sequences in the sample, roughly an eighth were seen once. The sequencing sample was made of whole blood. The receptors come from an adult who was a healthcare worker with PCR-confirmed SARS-CoV-2 infection or an uninfected control (not recorded which).

The chain has TRBV5-1 and TRBJ2-1, with 15 nucleotides matching TRBD2. This CDR3 has 14 residues. The germline gives CDR1 SGHRS, CDR2 YFSETQ. Trimming at V came to 7 bases and at J to 6 bases, leaving 2 bases not matched to a gene. The CDR3 sequence is CASGTSGGINEQFF. Written as DNA, the CDR3 is TGCGCCAGCGGGACTAGCGGGGGGATCAATGAGCAGTTCTTC.

Ten or more counts support this clonotype. The chain combines TRBV6-2 or TRBV6-3 with TRBJ2-5; no clear D gene. V lost 6 bases, J lost 5 bases, and 7 bases lay in between. There are 11 residues in the CDR3. Germline lookup yields CDR1 MNHEY and CDR2 SVGEGT. CDR3 in DNA: TGTGCCAGCAGGATGGATGAGACCCAGTACTTC. It is translated as CASRMDETQYF.

The chain links TRBV7-9 to TRBJ2-1, with D tentatively TRBD1 (5 bases). V shed 5 bases and J shed 14 bases, with 16 bases lying between them. Looked up from germline, CDR1 is SEHNR and CDR2 is FQNEAQ (reference sequence). CDR3 size: 12 residues. The CDR3 is CASSQMGQSEFF. The CDR3 nucleotides are TGTGCCAGCAGCCAGATGGGGCAGTCGGAGTTCTTC.

This clonotype showed up many times. This chain uses TRBV6-2 or TRBV6-3 with TRBJ2-6; no clear D. V lost 2 bases and J lost 0, with 8 bases in between. This CDR3 has 16 amino acids. CDR1 and CDR2 (germline): MNHEY, SVGEGT. CDR3 coding DNA: TGTGCCAGCAGTTACGGATCCACCTCTGGGGCCAACGTCCTGACTTTC. Translation: CASSYGSTSGANVLTF.

At least ten counts were recorded for this clonotype. The chain recombines TRBV20-1 with TRBJ2-5; D remains ambiguous. V dropped 8 bases and J dropped 2 bases, with 18 bases sitting between them. From germline, CDR1 is DFQATT and CDR2 SNEGSKA (reference sequence). CDR3 size: 14 residues. This CDR3 reads CSCWNTRQQETQYF. CDR3 DNA: TGCAGTTGCTGGAATACAAGACAACAAGAGACCCAGTACTTC.

In its sample, this clonotype was seen many times. The V call is TRBV7-6, the J call TRBJ1-1, with 8 bases matching TRBD1. The CDR3 runs 14 residues. Unmatched junction bases numbered 5, after V lost 4 bases and J lost 4 bases. Looked up from germline, CDR1 is SGHVS and CDR2 is FNYEAQ. In nucleotides, the CDR3 is TGTGCCAGCAGCTCGACAGGGGAGGGCACTGAAGCTTTCTTT. Its protein product is CASSSTGEGTEAFF.

The chain employs TRBV12-3 or TRBV12-4 and TRBJ1-1; D is unresolved. V was clipped by 0 bases and J by 1 base, with 3 bases between them. CDR3 length: 13 residues. CDR3 in DNA: TGTGCCAGCAGTTTAGCTCCGAACACTGAAGCTTTCTTT. This sequence encodes CASSLAPNTEAFF.

This clonotype was picked up a small number of times. The chain combines TRBV6-6 with TRBJ1-1; D not resolved. The CDR3 has 13 amino acids. V gave up 5 bases and J gave up 5 bases, with 12 bases separating them. Germline values: CDR1 MNHNY, CDR2 SVGAGI (reference sequence). The CDR3 nucleotides are TGTGCCAGCAGTAGGGAGTTAATTACTGAAGCTTTCTTT. It is translated as CASSRELITEAFF.

This clonotype was observed at least ten times. At one end the junction does not follow the germline gene, possibly because of a read error. V and J are TRBV6-5 and TRBJ1-1; no firm D call. CDR3 size: 15 residues. The germline CDR1 and CDR2 sequences are MNHEY and SVGAGI. CDR3 in DNA: TGTGCCAGCAGTGTCAGGACCGTCACGAACACTGAAGTTTTCTTT. This encodes CASSVRTVTNTEVFF.

The table lists this clonotype with many counts. V gene TRBV5-8 combines with J gene TRBJ2-3; tentative D call: TRBD1 (6 bases). V was trimmed by 3 bases and J by 6 bases, leaving 8 bases between them. The germline gives CDR1 SGHTS, CDR2 YDEGEE. CDR3 length: 12 residues. CDR3: CASSSTGDTQYF. DNA for the CDR3: TGTGCCAGCAGCTCTACAGGGGATACGCAGTATTTT.

As for this clonotype: Because the CDR3 is missing its conserved closing phenylalanine or tryptophan, this is likely a read error. The rearrangement joins TRBV27 to TRBJ1-6; D possibly corresponds to TRBD1 (5 bases). This CDR3 region has 14 residues. Per the germline V gene, CDR1 is MNHEY and CDR2 is SMNVEV (reference sequence). The CDR3 coding sequence is TGTGCCAGCACTACAGGCTCCAATAATTCACCCCTCCACCTT. Its protein product is CASTTGSNNSPLHL.

The genes are TRBV3-1 and TRBJ2-3; D perhaps matches TRBD2 (5 bases). In germline, CDR1 is LGHDT, CDR2 YNNKEL (reference sequence). Trimming removed 1 base from V and 2 bases from J, with 7 bases in between. The CDR3 runs 14 residues. CDR3 region: CASSQGDYTDTQYF. CDR3 nucleotides: TGTGCCAGCAGCCAAGGTGACTACACAGATACGCAGTATTTT.

The chain has TRBV6-1 and TRBJ1-1; possible D gene TRBD1, 6 bases. CDR1 and CDR2 from the germline V gene are MNHNS and SASEGT. The CDR3 is 13 amino acids. Between the trimmed V and J ends, which lost 9 bases and 0 bases, there was a span of 11 bases. CDR3 nucleotides: TGTGCCAGTCGGACAGTTATGAACACTGAAGCTTTCTTT. Translating gives CASRTVMNTEAFF.

This clonotype was observed at least ten times. This chain connects TRBV3-1 to TRBJ2-7; tentatively, D is TRBD1 or TRBD2 (5 bases each). The CDR3 runs to 16 residues. Germline V lookup: CDR1 LGHDT, CDR2 YNNKEL (reference sequence). V shed 2 bases and J shed 4 bases, with 18 bases lying between them. CDR3 in DNA: TGTGCCAGCAGCCAAACACCGGGACCCCCTAATTACGAGCAGTACTTC. It encodes CASSQTPGPPNYEQYF.

In this sample, this clonotype turned up a few times. The V call is TRBV5-4, the J call TRBJ2-2; no firm D call. The germline CDR1 and CDR2 sequences are SGHNT and YYREEE (reference sequence). Between the trimmed V and J ends, which lost 4 bases and 7 bases, there was a span of 11 bases. The CDR3 extends over 13 amino acids. The CDR3 DNA reads as TGTGCCAGCAGCGCCCCGTTGGGCGGGGAGCTGTTTTTT. Translating gives CASSAPLGGELFF.

This clonotype was seen only a few times. J is TRBJ1-6 and V is TRBV7-8, with 9 bases matching TRBD1. CDR3 length: 15 residues. Looked up from germline, CDR1 is SGHVS and CDR2 is FQNEAQ. V lost 5 bases, J lost 10 bases, and 9 bases stayed unmatched. The CDR3 sequence: CASSATGGGGSPLHF. DNA of the CDR3: TGTGCCAGCAGCGCAACAGGGGGCGGAGGATCACCCCTCCACTTT.

The chain employs TRBV6-2 or TRBV6-3 and TRBJ2-3; tentative D call: TRBD2 (6 bases). The CDR3 sequence is 14 residues long. Germline V gene lookup returns CDR1 MNHEY and CDR2 SVGEGT. Trimming pared 11 bases from V and 3 bases from J, leaving 18 bases between. In DNA form, the CDR3 reads TGTGCCTGCGGAAGACTAGATCGGACAGATACGCAGTATTTT. This gives the protein CACGRLDRTDTQYF.

This clonotype was detected only a few times. This rearrangement joins TRBV25-1 to TRBJ2-7; 7 nucleotides align to TRBD1. Trimming took 4 bases from V and 5 from J; bases not matched to a gene: 8. CDR3 length: 14 amino acids. Per germline, CDR1 MGHDK and CDR2 SYGVNS. CDR3: CASSGSTGDHEQYF. As DNA, the CDR3 is TGTGCCAGCAGTGGGTCTACAGGGGATCACGAGCAGTACTTC.

Only a few counts were recorded for this clonotype. J is TRBJ2-1 and V is TRBV20-1, with 8 positions matching TRBD1. There are 14 residues in the CDR3. CDR1 is DFQATT, CDR2 SNEGSKA, per germline (reference sequence). V lost 6 bases to trimming and J lost 2 bases; unmatched junction nucleotides: 6. The CDR3 DNA reads as TGCAGTGCCGGAACGACAGGGGCCTACAATGAGCAGTTCTTC. Protein: CSAGTTGAYNEQFF.

At least ten counts were recorded for this clonotype. The CDR3 region is CSARRTITQYF. The CDR3, as DNA: TGCAGTGCTAGACGGACTATAACGCAGTATTTT. This chain uses TRBV20-1 with TRBJ2-3; D possibly corresponds to TRBD2 (6 bases). CDR1 and CDR2 from the germline V gene are DFQATT and SNEGSKA (reference sequence). V was trimmed by 2 bases and J by 9 bases, leaving 9 bases between them. CDR3 length equals 11 residues.

This clonotype was detected a few times. The chain links TRBV5-1 to TRBJ2-1, with D tentatively TRBD1 or TRBD2 (6 bases each). Germline-derived CDR1 and CDR2 are SGHRS and YFSETQ. The CDR3 has 18 amino acids. V was cut by 5 bases and J by 0 bases, with 21 bases left in between. CDR3 sequence reads: CASRRLERGLHSYNEQFF. CDR3 DNA: TGCGCCAGCAGGAGATTGGAACGGGGGCTACACTCCTACAATGAGCAGTTCTTC.

The chain carries TRBV6-2 or TRBV6-3 and TRBJ2-5; 9 positions agree with TRBD2. The germline V gene has CDR1 MNHEY and CDR2 SVGEGT. The CDR3 totals 18 residues. Unmatched junction bases numbered 20, after V lost 6 bases and J lost 6 bases. The CDR3, as DNA: TGTGCCAGCAGCCCTAATTTGGATGGGGCTAGCGGGATGAAGACCCAGTACTTC. Translated, it gives CASSPNLDGASGMKTQYF.

The chain recombines TRBV21-1 with TRBJ2-7. TRBV21-1 is a pseudogene. This CDR3 has 14 amino acids. The CDR3 here is CASSKIVTHYEQYF. CDR3 bases: TGTGCCAGCAGCAAAATAGTGACGCACTACGAGCAGTACTTC.

There are many counts of this clonotype. This chain uses TRBV27 with TRBJ2-7, with 10 bases lining up with TRBD1. The CDR3 has 16 residues. Trimming at V came to 2 bases and at J to 6 bases, leaving 10 bases not matched to a gene. Germline V gene lookup returns CDR1 MNHEY and CDR2 SMNVEV (reference sequence). The CDR3 sequence is CASSLAPGQGILEQYF. CDR3 bases: TGTGCCAGCAGTTTAGCACCGGGACAGGGGATCCTCGAGCAGTACTTC.

This chain links TRBV11-2 with TRBJ1-1; D ambiguous. Germline CDR1 is SGHAT and CDR2 is FQNNGV. Trimming stripped 8 bases from V and 7 bases from J, with 11 bases between. This CDR3 contains 11 residues. The CDR3 DNA follows: TGTGCCAGCCTTGCTTGGGATGAAGCTTTCTTT. Translated: CASLAWDEAFF.

This clonotype was counted ten times or more. V and J are TRBV7-9 and TRBJ2-3; D is undetermined. This CDR3 comprises 13 residues. Germline V gene data show CDR1 as SEHNR and CDR2 as FQNEAQ (reference sequence). V lost 10 bases, J lost 2 bases, and 13 bases lay in between. CDR3 in DNA: TGTGCCATCGCACCCCCGGCCACAGATACGCAGTATTTT. Translated: CAIAPPATDTQYF.

This clonotype turned up a few times. J is TRBJ2-7 and V is TRBV2; maybe TRBD1 (7 bases). The V gene's germline CDR1 is SNHLY and CDR2 FYNNEI. CDR3 size: 15 residues. V dropped 8 bases and J dropped 0 bases, with 17 bases sitting between them. In nucleotides, the CDR3 is TGTGCCAGCTTCCAGGGGGGCTTCTCCTCCTACGAGCAGTACTTC. Its protein is CASFQGGFSSYEQYF.

About this clonotype itself: A read error is likely, as this CDR3 ends without the conserved phenylalanine or tryptophan. This chain uses TRBV11-2 with TRBJ2-3; 15 nucleotides align to TRBD2. From germline, CDR1 is SGHAT and CDR2 FQNNGV. This CDR3 is 17 amino acids long. V lost 4 bases to trimming and J lost 2 bases; unmatched junction nucleotides: 4. The CDR3 bases are TGTGCCAGCAGCTCGGGACTAGCGGGGGGAAACACAGATACGCAGTATTTA. Its translation: CASSSGLAGGNTDTQYL.

This clonotype was counted at least ten times. V is TRBV6-1 and J is TRBJ2-5; D tentatively reads TRBD1 or TRBD2 (5 bases each). Looked up from germline, CDR1 is MNHNS and CDR2 is SASEGT. V gave up 4 bases and J gave up 4 bases, with 16 bases separating them. CDR3 length: 15 amino acids. CDR3 nucleotides: TGTGCCAGCAGTGGAGGGGCCTCAGATGGAGAGACCCAGTACTTC. Translation gives CASSGGASDGETQYF.